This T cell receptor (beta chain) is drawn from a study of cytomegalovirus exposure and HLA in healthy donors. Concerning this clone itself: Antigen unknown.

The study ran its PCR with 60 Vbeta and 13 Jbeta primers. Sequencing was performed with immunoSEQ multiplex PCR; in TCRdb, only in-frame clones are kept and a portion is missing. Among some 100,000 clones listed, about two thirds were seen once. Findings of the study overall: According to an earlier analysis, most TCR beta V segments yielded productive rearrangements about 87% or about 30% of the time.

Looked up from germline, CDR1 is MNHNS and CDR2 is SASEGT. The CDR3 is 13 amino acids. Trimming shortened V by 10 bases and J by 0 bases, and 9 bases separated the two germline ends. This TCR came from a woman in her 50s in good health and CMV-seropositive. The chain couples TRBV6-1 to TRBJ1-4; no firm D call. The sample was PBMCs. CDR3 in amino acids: CATRAATNEKLFF. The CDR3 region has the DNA TGTGCCACCCGAGCTGCAACTAATGAAAAACTGTTTTTT.